This T cell receptor (beta chain) was sequenced for a study of CD8 T cells in Susac syndrome. Random hexamers were used to reverse transcribe the RNA input (about 0.5 to 1 ug). Amplification of TCR beta CDR3 by immunoSEQ multiplex PCR spanned 54 Vbeta and 13 Jbeta. TCRdb re-derived calls from the immunoSEQ multiplex PCR reads in MiXCR, one entry per CDR3 protein. The data show 75,000 or so distinct CDR3 sequences, approximately 93% seen once. This CDR3 comprises 14 residues. Germline-derived CDR1 and CDR2 are SGHRS and YFSETQ. Trimming removed 6 bases from V and 5 bases from J, with 16 bases in between.

The receptor comes from a human donor with Susac syndrome. The chain uses TRBV5-1 and TRBJ2-3, with D tentatively TRBD1 or TRBD2 (5 bases each). Sequenced input: CD8+ T cells from PBMCs. The CDR3 DNA is TGCGCCAGCATGGGGCTTAAACGGGGAGATACGCAGTATTTT. Translation gives CASMGLKRGDTQYF.